Below are 23 T cell receptor beta chains sequenced from a single sample in a study of cytomegalovirus exposure and HLA in healthy donors listed by TCRdb under 2017. The library was prepared using the immunoSEQ multiplex PCR assay. The multiplex PCR relied on a mix of 60 forward primers for TCR Vbeta segments and 13 reverse primers for TCR Jbeta segments. TCRdb took this table from immuneACCESS and kept in-frame rearrangements with V and J called. Such tables lack part of the clones; where checked against another copy, unresolved V genes explain under half of the gap, and the rest is unexplained. In this sample the table shows 99,000 or so clones, 78% of which occur a single time. Under 2% of the sample is taken by the ten largest. The sample was PBMCs. The receptors were sampled from a woman between 40 and 55 years old in good health and CMV-seronegative.

As to this clone: The CDR3 carries no conserved terminal phenylalanine or tryptophan, so it likely arises from a read error. The rearrangement uses TRBV19 and TRBJ1-5, with D possibly being TRBD1 (5 bases). V shed 6 bases and J shed 7 bases, with 19 bases lying between them. This CDR3 contains 15 residues. Germline values: CDR1 LNHDA, CDR2 SQIVND (reference sequence). This CDR3 reads CASSYSDTLRQPQHL. The CDR3 DNA reads as TGTGCCAGTAGCTATTCGGACACCCTGAGGCAGCCCCAGCATCTT.

The gene calls are TRBV25-1 and TRBJ2-2; 11 positions agree with TRBD1. Germline CDR1 is MGHDK and CDR2 is SYGVNS. This CDR3 spans 15 amino acids. J lost 6 bases, V lost 7 bases, and 7 bases had no gene match. CDR3 in amino acids: CASKGQGAYAGELFF. The CDR3 DNA reads TGTGCCAGCAAAGGACAGGGGGCGTATGCCGGGGAGCTGTTTTTT.

The genes are TRBV7-9 and TRBJ2-2, with 12 bases matching TRBD2. This CDR3 region has 15 residues. Germline CDR1 is SEHNR and CDR2 is FQNEAQ (reference sequence). V trimming: 5 bases; J trimming: 6 bases; junction bases outside the gene matches: 4. CDR3 residues: CASSPTSGSAGELFF. CDR3 nucleotides: TGTGCCAGCAGCCCGACTAGCGGGAGTGCCGGGGAGCTGTTTTTT.

The CDR3 spells CASQWGGSYNEQFF. In DNA, the CDR3 is TGTGCCAGCCAGTGGGGCGGGAGTTACAATGAGCAGTTCTTC. The V call is TRBV7-9, the J call TRBJ2-1; 7 bases are shared with TRBD2. This CDR3 contains 14 residues. CDR1 and CDR2 from the germline V gene are SEHNR and FQNEAQ (reference sequence). Trimming cost V 8 bases and J 4 bases; bases outside gene matches: 8.

This clone has just a few counts. The chain carries TRBV19 and TRBJ1-1; the D gene is possibly TRBD1 (5 bases). V was cut by 9 bases and J by 4 bases, with 18 bases left in between. CDR3 size: 14 residues. CDR1 is LNHDA and CDR2 is SQIVND in the germline V gene (reference sequence). The CDR3 sequence: CARAGGSASTEAFF. For the CDR3, the DNA is TGTGCCAGGGCCGGGGGGTCCGCGAGCACTGAAGCTTTCTTT.

V gene TRBV30 combines with J gene TRBJ2-1; 7 bases fit TRBD2. This CDR3 is 15 amino acids long. The V gene's germline CDR1 is GTSNPN and CDR2 SVGIG (reference sequence). With V trimmed by 5 bases and J by 6 bases, 13 bases remained unmatched. The DNA for the CDR3 is TGTGCCTGGGGTGCCAGCGGGACCCTCGCCAATGAGCAGTTCTTC. Encoded protein: CAWGASGTLANEQFF.

The chain is built from TRBV7-2 and TRBJ1-1; no clear D. This CDR3 comprises 15 residues. The germline V gene encodes CDR1 SGHTA and CDR2 FQGNSA. Trimming stripped 6 bases from V and 0 bases from J, with 14 bases between. The CDR3 sequence is CASSSGSTLNTEAFF. Written as DNA, the CDR3 is TGTGCCAGCAGTTCGGGGTCCACTTTGAACACTGAAGCTTTCTTT.

The rearrangement uses TRBV19 and TRBJ1-3; 8 bases are a match to TRBD1. Germline V CDR1 and CDR2: LNHDA, SQIVND (reference sequence). Germline trimming cut 7 bases from V and 0 bases from J; bases unmatched to any gene: 2. The CDR3 sequence is 14 residues long. The CDR3 region is CASKDRASGNTIYF. As DNA, the CDR3 is TGTGCCAGTAAGGACAGGGCCTCTGGAAACACCATATATTTT.

The CDR3 DNA reads as TGTGCCTGGAGTATTAGCGGGAGCATCAAGTTCTTC. This sequence encodes CAWSISGSIKFF. The chain links TRBV30 to TRBJ2-1; TRBD2 matches at 9 bases. This CDR3 has 12 amino acids. Germline CDR1 GTSNPN, CDR2 SVGIG (reference sequence). V shed 2 bases, J shed 14 bases, and the junction held 7 bases outside the gene matches.

The chain links TRBV9 to TRBJ2-7; possible D gene TRBD1, 6 bases. The V gene lost 7 bases and the J gene lost 0 bases, with 8 bases spanning the gap. CDR1 and CDR2 from the germline V gene are SGDLS and YYNGEE. This CDR3 contains 12 residues. CDR3: CASQGNSYEQYF. The CDR3 region has the DNA TGTGCCAGCCAGGGGAACTCCTACGAGCAGTACTTC.

The V call is TRBV28, the J call TRBJ2-3; 8 bases match TRBD2. Germline V gene data show CDR1 as MDHEN and CDR2 as SYDVKM. Unmatched junction bases numbered 12, after V lost 6 bases and J lost 4 bases. The CDR3 totals 16 residues. CDR3 nucleotide sequence: TGTGCCAGCAGCCCGCGGGAGGCTAGCGGCGCAGATACGCAGTATTTT. Residues: CASSPREASGADTQYF.

The rearrangement links TRBV4-3 to TRBJ1-1, with unresolved D. V was pared by 3 bases and J by 5 bases, with 10 bases between. The CDR3 extends over 13 amino acids. The germline V gene has CDR1 LGHNA and CDR2 YSLEER. In DNA, the CDR3 is TGCGCCAGCAGCCAGGACTGGTATACTGAAGCTTTCTTT. Translated: CASSQDWYTEAFF.

The J gene is TRBJ1-1, the V gene TRBV6-1, with 8 bases lining up with TRBD1. Germline assignment: CDR1 MNHNS and CDR2 SASEGT. The CDR3 loop spans 14 amino acids. After removal of 9 bases from V and 1 base from J, the junction contained 7 bases not matched to a gene. CDR3 loop: CASARQGSNTEAFF. Here the CDR3 DNA reads TGTGCCAGTGCCCGACAGGGGTCGAACACTGAAGCTTTCTTT.

V is TRBV2 and J is TRBJ2-3; 7 bases are shared with TRBD1. CDR1 and CDR2 from the germline V gene are SNHLY and FYNNEI. CDR3 length: 14 amino acids. V was clipped by 8 bases and J by 6 bases; unmatched bases: 11. In DNA, the CDR3 is TGTGCCAGCGGCTGGACAGGATCGTCGGATACGCAGTATTTT. Translated: CASGWTGSSDTQYF.

The CDR3 DNA reads as TGTGCCAGCAGTTTTTTGGACAGGTCCTACGAGCAGTACTTC. Encoded protein: CASSFLDRSYEQYF. The chain recombines TRBV27 with TRBJ2-7; TRBD1 agrees at 7 bases. The CDR3 has 14 residues. Germline V gives CDR1 MNHEY, CDR2 SMNVEV (reference sequence). V trimming: 3 bases; J trimming: 1 base; junction bases outside the gene matches: 3.

CDR3 in amino acids: CASSPTGWVAEAFF. In DNA, the CDR3 is TGTGCCAGCAGTCCCACAGGGTGGGTAGCTGAAGCTTTCTTT. The gene calls are TRBV27 and TRBJ1-1; tentatively, D is TRBD1 (6 bases). Between the trimmed V and J ends, which lost 5 bases and 6 bases, there was a span of 16 bases. From germline, CDR1 is MNHEY and CDR2 SMNVEV (reference sequence). The CDR3 loop spans 14 amino acids.

The gene calls are TRBV4-2 and TRBJ2-1; D perhaps matches TRBD2 (6 bases). The CDR3 totals 17 residues. CDR1 and CDR2 (germline): LGHNA, YNFKEQ. Trimming left V 0 bases short and J 1 base short, with 13 bases between. The CDR3 sequence: CASSQDAPSGSYNEQFF. CDR3 in DNA: TGTGCCAGCAGCCAAGATGCCCCCAGCGGGTCCTACAATGAGCAGTTCTTC.

V gene TRBV6-5 combines with J gene TRBJ1-2, with 7 bases that match TRBD1. Germline lookup yields CDR1 MNHEY and CDR2 SVGAGI. Trimming cost V 6 bases and J 4 bases; bases outside gene matches: 8. This CDR3 spans 14 amino acids. The CDR3 DNA reads TGTGCCAGCAGGTGGGGACAGCAGATCTATGGCTACACCTTC. Translated, it gives CASRWGQQIYGYTF.

The chain couples TRBV6-6 to TRBJ2-1, with 10 bases matching TRBD2. The J segment lost 9 bases and the V segment lost 7 bases, leaving 9 bases of the junction unmatched. The CDR3 length is 14 residues. The germline V gene has CDR1 MNHNY and CDR2 SVGAGI (reference sequence). CDR3 DNA sequence: TGTGCCAGCAATGGGCTAGCGGGAGTTCGTGAGCAGTTCTTC. Protein product: CASNGLAGVREQFF.

The gene calls are TRBV6-5 and TRBJ2-1; 8 bases are shared with TRBD2. J lost 4 bases, V lost 7 bases, and 9 bases had no gene match. Germline CDR1 and CDR2: MNHEY and SVGAGI. The CDR3 sequence is 15 residues long. The CDR3 DNA sequence: TGTGCCAGCACCCAACTAGCGGAGAATTACAATGAGCAGTTCTTC. This codes for CASTQLAENYNEQFF.

V gene TRBV11-3 combines with J gene TRBJ2-7; TRBD2 matches at 7 bases. The trim removed 4 bases at V and 5 bases at J, leaving 14 bases unmatched. The CDR3 is made up of 16 amino acids. Germline V gives CDR1 SGHNT, CDR2 YENEEA. The DNA of the CDR3 is TGTGCCAGCAGCTCACCCACTGGGGGGGAGCTAAACGAGCAGTACTTC. Protein product: CASSSPTGGELNEQYF.

This clone was found once. This chain joins TRBV29-1 and TRBJ1-2; the match to TRBD1 covers 10 bases. The CDR3 is 11 residues long. Germline-derived CDR1 and CDR2 are SQVTM and ANQGSEA. Losses at the gene ends were 6 bases for V and 6 bases for J; bases not matched to a gene: 1. The CDR3 is CSVGTGDGYTF. CDR3 nucleotide sequence: TGCAGCGTCGGGACAGGGGATGGCTACACCTTC.

V is TRBV18 and J is TRBJ1-5; 9 positions agree with TRBD1. In germline, CDR1 is KGHSH, CDR2 LQKENI. V dropped 6 bases and J dropped 2; count of bases not matched to a gene: 5. CDR3 length equals 15 residues. Here the CDR3 DNA reads TGTGCCAGCTCGGCACGGACAGGGGGCAATCAGCCCCAGCATTTT. It specifies CASSARTGGNQPQHF.